Described below is a single TCR beta chain sequence and its context. Losses at the gene ends were 5 bases for V and 9 bases for J; bases not matched to a gene: 14. Germline loops: CDR1 MGHDK, CDR2 SYGVNS. The CDR3 consists of 17 residues. The data stem from a study of STAT5B mutations in CD4+ large granular lymphocyte leukemia. The data were produced by immunoSEQ multiplex PCR, yet TCRdb's version contains in-frame clones alone and is incomplete. Among 40,000 to 50,000 clones listed, 84% were seen once. The sample consisted of CD4+ T cells from blood buffy coats. The rearrangement links TRBV25-1 to TRBJ2-1, with 12 bases identical to TRBD2. This clonotype was sampled from a human donor in good health. In DNA, the CDR3 is TGTGCCAGCAGTTCCAGGACTAGCGGGGTATTACAAGGTGAGCAGTTCTTC. Its translation: CASSSRTSGVLQGEQFF.